Included here is one TCR beta chain sequence, with context. At one end, the junction sequence differs from germline, possibly due to a read error. The PCR contained 60 Vbeta and 13 Jbeta primers. Sequencing used immunoSEQ multiplex PCR; TCRdb keeps in-frame clones, though not all of them. Here the sample spans about 120,000 clones, about three quarters being singletons. These data come from a study of cytomegalovirus exposure and HLA in healthy donors. CDR3 length equals 16 residues. The germline V gene has CDR1 SEHNR and CDR2 FQNEAQ (reference sequence). The sample consisted of PBMCs. The sequence came from a man aged 55 to 70 in good health and CMV-seropositive. The gene calls are TRBV7-9 and TRBJ1-3; D is perhaps TRBD1 (5 bases). The DNA of the CDR3 is TGTTCCAGCAGCTCCCGGGGGATGGAGTCTGGAAACACCATATATTTT. It codes for CSSSSRGMESGNTIYF.